The next 22 T cell receptor beta chains were all read from a single sample in a study of OX40 agonist ivuxolimab in advanced cancers. Profiled with immunoSEQ multiplex PCR; TCRdb holds only in-frame clones, not every one. The data show tens of thousands of clones, 75% to 95% seen once. The sequencing used CD4+ or CD8+ T cells sorted from blood, collected in a trial of the OX40 agonist ivuxolimab. All receptors come from an adult with an advanced solid tumor such as melanoma, head and neck, liver or kidney cancer.

The chain uses TRBV5-6 and TRBJ2-5; 7 bases are a match to TRBD2. The CDR3 has 14 amino acids. The germline gives CDR1 SGHDT, CDR2 YYEEEE. J gave up 4 bases and V 0 bases, and 3 bases lay outside the gene matches. This CDR3 is CASSLVGGLETQYF. The CDR3 DNA reads TGTGCCAGCAGCTTGGTGGGGGGGTTAGAGACCCAGTACTTC. The full variable domain, its missing parts supplied by reference TRBV5-6 and TRBJ2-5, is DAGVTQSPTHLIKTRGQQVTLRCSPKSGHDTVSWYQQALGQGPQFIFQYYEEEERQRGNFPDRFSGHQFPNYSSELNVNALLLGDSALYLCASSLVGGLETQYFGPGTRLLVL.

The chain is built from TRBV7-9 and TRBJ2-3, with D maybe TRBD1 (5 bases). Trimming stripped 3 bases from V and 3 bases from J, with 16 bases between. Germline-derived CDR1 and CDR2 are SEHNR and FQNEAQ (reference sequence). CDR3 length: 16 amino acids. The CDR3: CASSFSPGLETDTQYF. The CDR3 nucleotides are TGTGCCAGCAGCTTTTCCCCAGGGTTGGAAACAGATACGCAGTATTTT.

This rearrangement joins TRBV7-9 to TRBJ1-1; no clear D gene. The germline CDR1 and CDR2 sequences are SEHNR and FQNEAQ (reference sequence). CDR3 length: 14 amino acids. V lost 1 base, J lost 8 bases, and 14 bases lay in between. The CDR3 reads CASSLVGWSEEAFF. The CDR3 coding sequence is TGTGCCAGCAGCTTAGTCGGCTGGTCAGAAGAAGCTTTCTTT. The entire variable domain, with the rest obtained from reference TRBV7-9 and TRBJ1-1, is as follows: DTGVSQNPRHKITKRGQNVTFRCDPISEHNRLYWYRQTLGQGPEFLTYFQNEAQLEKSRLLSDRFSAERPKGSFSTLEIQRTEQGDSAMYLCASSLVGWSEEAFFGQGTRLTVV.

This chain joins TRBV7-8 and TRBJ2-1, with TRBD2 identical over 10 bases. This CDR3 region has 17 residues. Trimming took 1 base from V and 12 from J; bases not matched to a gene: 15. In germline, CDR1 is SGHVS, CDR2 FQNEAQ. As DNA, the CDR3 is TGTGCCAGCAGCTTAGAGTGGTTGCTAGCGGGAGACGGGATGCAGTTCTTC. Protein product: CASSLEWLLAGDGMQFF.

The chain carries TRBV7-2 and TRBJ2-7, with 11 positions matching TRBD2. The ends lost 5 bases at V and 3 bases at J; junction bases unmatched: 9. Germline V gives CDR1 SGHTA, CDR2 FQGNSA. This CDR3 region has 16 residues. The CDR3 nucleotides read TGTGCCAGCAGCAGAACTAGCGGGAGTGTCTTCTACGAGCAGTACTTC. This sequence encodes CASSRTSGSVFYEQYF.

This rearrangement joins TRBV5-6 to TRBJ2-7; the match to TRBD2 covers 8 bases. The germline CDR1 and CDR2 sequences are SGHDT and YYEEEE. The CDR3 consists of 12 residues. V trimming: 7 bases; J trimming: 6 bases; junction bases outside the gene matches: 6. The CDR3 loop is CASSRGGSEQYF. The CDR3 nucleotides read TGTGCCAGCTCCCGGGGGGGCTCCGAGCAGTACTTC.

The chain joins TRBV9 to TRBJ2-7, with TRBD2 identical over 10 bases. Germline assignment: CDR1 SGDLS and CDR2 YYNGEE. CDR3 size: 16 residues. V was pared by 3 bases and J by 2 bases, with 8 bases of the junction left unmatched. The CDR3 coding sequence is TGTGCCAGCAGCGGTCCCGGGACTAGCGAGACCTACGAGCAGTACTTC. Translating it yields CASSGPGTSETYEQYF.

This chain joins TRBV18 and TRBJ2-7; 11 bases fit TRBD1. The CDR3 extends over 15 amino acids. V was clipped by 3 bases and J by 5 bases; unmatched bases: 6. Germline V gene data show CDR1 as KGHSH and CDR2 as LQKENI. The CDR3 sequence is CASSPGGQGADEQYF. CDR3 bases: TGTGCCAGCTCACCGGGAGGACAGGGGGCGGACGAGCAGTACTTC.

This chain links TRBV5-8 with TRBJ1-5; maybe TRBD1 (6 bases). The V gene lost 4 bases and the J gene lost 3 bases, with 14 bases spanning the gap. CDR3 length: 15 residues. Germline assignment: CDR1 SGHTS and CDR2 YDEGEE. In nucleotides, the CDR3 is TGTGCCAGCAGCCTACAACAGGGTTTCAATCAGCCCCAGCATTTT. This codes for CASSLQQGFNQPQHF.

The J gene is TRBJ2-7, the V gene TRBV4-3; 8 nucleotides align to TRBD1. V lost 6 bases, J lost 5 bases, and 9 bases stayed unmatched. CDR1 and CDR2 (germline): LGHNA, YSLEER. The CDR3 spans 14 residues. Here the CDR3 reads CASSPTGVGDEQYF. CDR3 nucleotides: TGCGCCAGCAGTCCGACAGGGGTCGGGGACGAGCAGTACTTC.

This chain links TRBV30 with TRBJ2-6; no reliable D call. CDR1 is GTSNPN, CDR2 SVGIG, per germline (reference sequence). Trimming removed 3 bases at V and 2 bases at J, with 8 bases between. This CDR3 spans 14 amino acids. The CDR3 DNA is TGTGCCTGGAGGGGTTGGGCTGGGGCCAACGTCCTGACTTTC. Protein product: CAWRGWAGANVLTF.

This chain links TRBV14 with TRBJ2-1; TRBD2 matches 8 bases. The V gene end was trimmed by 3 bases and the J gene end by 9 bases; junction bases not matched to a gene: 10. This CDR3 spans 15 amino acids. The germline CDR1 and CDR2 sequences are SGHDN and FVKESK. For the CDR3, the DNA is TGTGCCAGCAGCCAGAAACTAGCGGAGGCAGGTGAGCAGTTCTTC. This encodes CASSQKLAEAGEQFF.

The V and J genes are TRBV15 and TRBJ2-7; D may match TRBD1 or TRBD2 (5 bases each). Trimming left V 1 base short and J 6 bases short, with 10 bases between. This CDR3 comprises 13 residues. Germline CDR1 and CDR2: LNHNV and YYDKDF (reference sequence). CDR3 bases: TGTGCCACCAGCAGAGGAACGGGGACCGAGCAGTACTTC. This translates into CATSRGTGTEQYF.

V gene TRBV10-3 combines with J gene TRBJ2-3; TRBD2 might be the D (5 bases). V was trimmed by 4 bases and J by 4 bases, leaving 15 bases between them. The CDR3 has 15 amino acids. Germline V CDR1 and CDR2: ENHRY, SYGVKD. In DNA, the CDR3 is TGTGCCATCAGTGGTGGCTCGGGAAGTGCAGATACGCAGTATTTT. Encoded protein: CAISGGSGSADTQYF.

CDR3 region: CASKWSREYNEQFF. The DNA for the CDR3 is TGTGCCAGTAAGTGGTCTAGGGAATACAATGAGCAGTTCTTC. The chain combines TRBV19 with TRBJ2-1, with D hard to call. The CDR3 spans 14 residues. CDR1 is LNHDA and CDR2 is SQIVND in the germline V gene (reference sequence). Trimming removed 7 bases from V and 4 bases from J, with 14 bases in between. Filled out from reference TRBV19 and TRBJ2-1, the complete variable domain reads DGGITQSPKYLFRKEGQNVTLSCEQNLNHDAMYWYRQDPGQGLRLIYYSQIVNDFQKGDIAEGYSVSREKKESFPLTVTSAQKNPTAFYLCASKWSREYNEQFFGPGTRLTVL.

The gene calls are TRBV18 and TRBJ1-5; TRBD1 might be the D (6 bases). Looked up from germline, CDR1 is KGHSH and CDR2 is LQKENI. V lost 3 bases and J lost 7, with 16 bases in between. The CDR3 sequence is 15 residues long. The CDR3 reads CASSPYRTVAQPQHF. The CDR3 coding sequence is TGTGCCAGCTCACCTTATAGGACAGTAGCGCAGCCCCAGCATTTT.

This clone has just one count. The chain couples TRBV9 to TRBJ1-3; 8 positions agree with TRBD1. Looked up from germline, CDR1 is SGDLS and CDR2 is YYNGEE. The V gene end was trimmed by 3 bases and the J gene end by 0 bases; junction bases not matched to a gene: 2. The CDR3 sequence is 15 residues long. The CDR3 nucleotides read TGTGCCAGCAGCGCGGGACAGGACTCTGGAAACACCATATATTTT. Residues: CASSAGQDSGNTIYF. Supplemented by reference TRBV9 and TRBJ1-3, the full variable domain reads DSGVTQTPKHLITATGQRVTLRCSPRSGDLSVYWYQQSLDQGLQFLIQYYNGEERAKGNILERFSAQQFPDLHSELNLSSLELGDSALYFCASSAGQDSGNTIYFGEGSWLTVV.

This clone appeared once. The gene calls are TRBV27 and TRBJ2-2; no firm D call. Trimming removed 2 bases at V and 6 bases at J, with 7 bases between. CDR1 and CDR2 (germline): MNHEY, SMNVEV (reference sequence). The CDR3 spans 13 residues. CDR3 sequence reads: CASSLGSAGELFF. The CDR3 DNA follows: TGTGCCAGCAGTTTAGGGTCGGCCGGGGAGCTGTTTTTT.

This rearrangement joins TRBV18 to TRBJ2-7; 12 bases agree with TRBD1. Per the germline V gene, CDR1 is KGHSH and CDR2 is LQKENI. The CDR3 has 15 residues. With V trimmed by 3 bases and J by 2 bases, 2 bases remained unmatched. CDR3 protein: CASSPGTGGAYEQYF. The CDR3 DNA follows: TGTGCCAGCTCACCGGGGACAGGGGGCGCCTACGAGCAGTACTTC.

The chain employs TRBV2 and TRBJ1-4; unclear D gene. CDR3 size: 11 residues. V gave up 9 bases and J gave up 8 bases, with 10 bases separating them. CDR1 is SNHLY and CDR2 is FYNNEI in the germline V gene. As DNA, the CDR3 is TGTGCCAGTACAATCTGGGAAAAACTGTTTTTT. It translates to CASTIWEKLFF.

In its sample, this clone was seen a few times. DNA for the CDR3: TGTGCTAGTGCAGCCGAGGGACCTAATGGTGACTATGGCTACACCTTC. Translation: CASAAEGPNGDYGYTF. V usage is TRBV12-5 and J usage is TRBJ1-2; maybe TRBD1 (5 bases). CDR1 is LGHNT, CDR2 FRNRAP, per germline. CDR3 length: 16 amino acids. V shed 7 bases and J shed 3 bases, with 21 bases lying between them.

V usage is TRBV15 and J usage is TRBJ1-6, with D perhaps matching TRBD1 (5 bases). This CDR3 contains 18 residues. V lost 0 bases to trimming and J lost 6 bases, with 18 bases between them. CDR1 and CDR2 (germline): LNHNV, YYDKDF (reference sequence). CDR3 residues: CATSRDAPGEGSNSPLHF. The CDR3 DNA follows: TGTGCCACCAGCAGAGATGCGCCGGGGGAGGGGTCTAATTCACCCCTCCACTTT.